The 8 T cell receptor beta chains given below trace back to one sample, sequenced in a study of human T cells and chemical hapten exposure. Time point defined: patch test 3, about 24 weeks after DPC sensitization. This sample's treatment: therapeutic diphenylcyclopropenone sensitization with weekly scalp DPC. TCRdb reprocessed the RACE reads with MiXCR, giving one entry per CDR3 protein. The sample yields 150,000 to 200,000 distinct CDR3 sequences, 24% seen once. Material: whole blood, obtained in connection with sensitization to the hapten diphenylcyclopropenone (DPC). These receptors all stem from a woman between 40 and 50 years old with alopecia areata. Some clones in this sample may be carry-over from other donors' samples.

Only a few counts were recorded for this clonotype. The genes are TRBV27 and TRBJ2-3; D may be TRBD2 (5 bases). CDR1 is MNHEY and CDR2 is SMNVEV in the germline V gene (reference sequence). This CDR3 is 15 amino acids long. Deletions cut 4 bases from V and 0 bases from J, with 11 bases between. The DNA for the CDR3 is TGTGCCAGCAGTTCAAGCGGTTACAGCACAGATACGCAGTATTTT. Protein product: CASSSSGYSTDTQYF.

J is TRBJ1-1 and V is TRBV7-9; perhaps TRBD1 as D (6 bases). Deletions cut 1 base from V and 5 bases from J, with 11 bases between. Germline-derived CDR1 and CDR2 are SEHNR and FQNEAQ (reference sequence). The CDR3 extends over 14 amino acids. The CDR3 DNA reads as TGTGCCAGCAGCTTAGACAGGGCTTGGACTGAAGCTTTCTTT. Amino acids: CASSLDRAWTEAFF.

This sequence joins TRBV5-1 and TRBJ2-7, with no clear D. This CDR3 comprises 12 residues. In germline, CDR1 is SGHRS, CDR2 YFSETQ. V was shortened by 3 bases and J by 6 bases, with 10 bases between the two germline ends. The CDR3 DNA follows: TGCGCCAGCAGCTCTTTAGTAGGCGAGCAGTACTTC. It codes for CASSSLVGEQYF.

The chain carries TRBV27 and TRBJ1-2; 11 bases map to TRBD1. The CDR3 runs to 15 residues. The V segment lost 4 bases and the J segment 6 bases; nucleotides outside the gene matches: 7. Germline CDR1 is MNHEY and CDR2 is SMNVEV (reference sequence). The CDR3: CASSSGQGATNGYTF. The CDR3 DNA follows: TGTGCCAGCAGTTCCGGACAGGGGGCGACAAATGGCTACACCTTC.

The V gene is TRBV24-1, the J gene TRBJ2-1; 8 bases match TRBD1. CDR1 is KGHDR, CDR2 SFDVKD, per germline. With 0 bases clipped from V and 7 bases from J, the junction kept 7 bases outside the gene matches. CDR3 length: 16 amino acids. Here the CDR3 reads CATSDLGRGRGNEQFF. In DNA form, the CDR3 reads TGTGCCACCAGTGATTTGGGCAGGGGGCGTGGGAATGAGCAGTTCTTC.

The chain has TRBV12-3 or TRBV12-4 and TRBJ2-3, with D possibly being TRBD1 (5 bases). Trimming took off 4 bases at V and 8 bases at J, with 10 bases between the two ends. The CDR3 is 12 amino acids. Written as DNA, the CDR3 is TGTGCCAGCAGTTCGGCAGGGCTTACGCAGTATTTT. It translates to CASSSAGLTQYF.

This clonotype was seen more than once but under ten times. The chain is built from TRBV29-1 and TRBJ2-7; D is uncertain. The CDR3 has 12 amino acids. From germline, CDR1 is SQVTM and CDR2 ANQGSEA. Trimming took 5 bases from V and 3 from J, leaving 11 bases between them. CDR3 in amino acids: CSVHLADYEQYF. The CDR3 DNA sequence: TGCAGCGTTCATCTGGCGGACTACGAGCAGTACTTC.

This clonotype occurred many times. The V call is TRBV9, the J call TRBJ2-1; tentatively, D is TRBD1 (6 bases). CDR1 and CDR2 (germline): SGDLS, YYNGEE. The CDR3 is 16 amino acids. The V end was cut by 1 base, the J end by 0 bases, with 11 bases between. CDR3 bases: TGTGCCAGCAGCGTATTGGGGGACACCTCCTACAATGAGCAGTTCTTC. Protein sequence: CASSVLGDTSYNEQFF.